Below, 3 T cell receptor beta chains from the same sample are listed, as sequenced in a study of blood T cells in healthy people across ages. A sample-barcoded 5' primer and a J-beta primer mix were used in a second PCR of about 7 to 12 cycles. TCRdb recomputed calls from the 5' RACE reads with MiXCR, one row per CDR3 protein. The sample lists 1 million or so distinct CDR3 sequences, approximately 25% occurring once. This sample also appeared in a second study, on T cells of mothers and their children.

The sequenced sample consisted of blood. Receptors originate from a girl between 2 and 10 years old in good health.

J is TRBJ1-2 and V is TRBV27; D unresolved. Trimming stripped 2 bases from V and 0 bases from J, with 4 bases between. The CDR3 runs 13 residues. CDR1 and CDR2 (germline): MNHEY, SMNVEV (reference sequence). The CDR3 coding sequence is TGTGCCAGCAGTTTACGGCCTAACTATGGCTACACCTTC. Encoded protein: CASSLRPNYGYTF.

This clonotype has a handful of counts. The CDR3 DNA follows: TGTGCCACCAGTGATTTCCAGGCCGCCCTTGATACGCAGTATTTT. This codes for CATSDFQAALDTQYF. The gene calls are TRBV24-1 and TRBJ2-3; D call uncertain. Trimming cost V 1 base and J 6 bases, with 13 bases left between them. Germline values: CDR1 KGHDR, CDR2 SFDVKD. The CDR3 sequence is 15 residues long.

The chain joins TRBV10-3 to TRBJ2-4; D gene ambiguous. CDR1 is ENHRY and CDR2 is SYGVKD in the germline V gene. V was shortened by 6 bases and J by 5 bases, with 11 bases between the two germline ends. The CDR3 totals 13 residues. The CDR3 sequence is CAISDSKENIQYF. The CDR3 DNA reads TGTGCCATCAGCGACTCCAAGGAAAACATTCAGTACTTC.